The 27 T cell receptor beta chains listed next were all sequenced from one sample in a study of T-cell reconstitution after alpha-beta-depleted transplantation in children. Researchers prepared the TCRbeta library using unique molecular identifiers, the study reports. TCRdb re-derived calls from the PCR reads in MiXCR, one entry per CDR3 protein. The sample contains fewer than 700,000 distinct CDR3 sequences, around 23% of which appear only once. The starting material was PBMCs, mostly from graft donor cells, obtained 360 days after TCRalphabeta/CD19-depleted stem cell transplant. The receptors shown here come from a boy under two years old who had a stem cell transplant for acute myeloid leukemia, so the T cells may come from the graft donor.

V is TRBV29-1 and J is TRBJ2-3; 8 nucleotides align to TRBD1. The V gene end was trimmed by 0 bases and the J gene end by 6 bases; junction bases not matched to a gene: 8. The CDR3 spans 15 residues. Germline values: CDR1 SQVTM, CDR2 ANQGSEA. The CDR3: CSVEDGQGARDTQYF. Here the CDR3 DNA reads TGCAGCGTTGAAGATGGGCAGGGGGCAAGGGATACGCAGTATTTT.

The chain carries TRBV12-3 or TRBV12-4 and TRBJ2-7; the D gene is possibly TRBD1 (6 bases). V was pared by 5 bases and J by 5 bases, with 13 bases between. The CDR3 runs to 13 residues. The CDR3 DNA reads as TGTGCCAGCAGTCCCGGACAGTTCGACGAGCAGTACGTC. Translation: CASSPGQFDEQYV.

This chain uses TRBV7-8 with TRBJ2-7; D unclear. V lost 3 bases, J lost 2 bases, and 8 bases lay in between. CDR3 size: 13 residues. Germline V lookup: CDR1 SGHVS, CDR2 FQNEAQ. This chain's CDR3 is CASSFLAAYEQYF. CDR3 coding DNA: TGTGCCAGCAGCTTTTTGGCAGCCTACGAGCAGTACTTC.

This clonotype was recorded at least ten times. The CDR3 nucleotides read TGTGCCTGGAGACGGACCGAACGTACCGGGGAGCTGTTTTTT. Amino acids: CAWRRTERTGELFF. The chain carries TRBV30 and TRBJ2-2; D gene ambiguous. Germline-derived CDR1 and CDR2 are GTSNPN and SVGIG (reference sequence). V was trimmed by 3 bases and J by 5 bases, leaving 13 bases between them. The CDR3 consists of 14 residues.

In regard to this clonotype: Without the conserved terminal phenylalanine or tryptophan, this CDR3 likely stems from a read error. Because the CDR3's place on the DNA is in doubt, the DNA is left out and the CDR3 is given as listed by TCRdb. The chain recombines TRBV27 with TRBJ2-1; the listed D gene, TRBD1, was not tested against the DNA. The CDR3 is made up of 13 amino acids, end residues included. CDR1 is MNHEY and CDR2 is SMNVEV in the germline V gene (reference sequence). The CDR3 loop is CASSPDSLAYLYL.

This clonotype was counted at least ten times. The chain carries TRBV20-1 and TRBJ2-6; D might be TRBD1 (5 bases). The germline gives CDR1 DFQATT, CDR2 SNEGSKA (reference sequence). V was trimmed by 1 base and J by 0 bases, leaving 19 bases between them. The CDR3 has 19 residues. CDR3 nucleotide sequence: TGCAGTGCTAGAGGGGGCCACGCCCCAATTAACTCTGGGGCCAACGTCCTGACTTTC. Amino acid sequence: CSARGGHAPINSGANVLTF.

Ten or more counts support this clonotype. The chain is built from TRBV14 and TRBJ2-7, with D possibly being TRBD1 (5 bases). V lost 2 bases and J 3 bases, leaving 17 bases between the germline ends. The CDR3 extends over 16 amino acids. CDR1 is SGHDN, CDR2 FVKESK, per germline. CDR3: CASSQTLQTGFYEQYF. CDR3 in DNA: TGTGCCAGCAGCCAAACGCTACAAACAGGATTCTACGAGCAGTACTTC.

This clonotype was found many times. The chain has TRBV29-1 and TRBJ2-7, with a weak D call TRBD2 (6 bases). This CDR3 spans 17 amino acids. CDR1 SQVTM and CDR2 ANQGSEA come from the germline V gene. The V and J ends lost 2 bases and 6 bases respectively, with 26 bases between them. Here the CDR3 reads CSVERPREDGAESEQYV. In DNA form, the CDR3 reads TGCAGCGTTGAAAGGCCCAGGGAGGACGGGGCCGAAAGCGAGCAGTACGTC.

This chain joins TRBV6-1 and TRBJ1-1; possibly TRBD1 for D (5 bases). Germline CDR1 MNHNS, CDR2 SASEGT. This CDR3 has 13 residues. Trimming pared 5 bases from V and 1 base from J, leaving 8 bases between. CDR3 amino acids: CASSNTGNTEAFF. The CDR3 nucleotides read TGTGCCAGCAGTAATACAGGGAACACTGAAGCTTTCTTT.

In this sample, this clonotype turned up a few times. The chain carries TRBV12-3 or TRBV12-4 and TRBJ2-7; no reliable D call. V lost 1 base and J 5 bases, leaving 12 bases between the germline ends. The CDR3 covers 14 residues. The CDR3 loop is CASSLGSSLDEQYF. The CDR3 bases are TGTGCCAGCAGTTTAGGTTCTAGTCTGGACGAGCAGTACTTC.

This clonotype turned up a few times. CDR3 protein: CASSQVRSHGDTGELFF. CDR3 DNA: TGTGCCAGCAGCCAAGTAAGGTCGCACGGGGACACCGGGGAGCTGTTTTTT. The V and J genes are TRBV3-1 and TRBJ2-2, with D perhaps TRBD2 (5 bases). V lost 1 base and J 3 bases, leaving 15 bases between the germline ends. Germline V gene sequence: CDR1 LGHDT, CDR2 YNNKEL (reference sequence). The CDR3 totals 17 residues.

There are many counts of this clonotype. As DNA, the CDR3 is TGCGCCAGCAGCCAGGTTGGGGGTCCCTACAATGAGCAGTTCTTC. It yields the protein CASSQVGGPYNEQFF. The genes are TRBV4-3 and TRBJ2-1; perhaps D is TRBD1 or TRBD2 (5 bases each). This CDR3 is 15 amino acids long. Germline-derived CDR1 and CDR2 are LGHNA and YSLEER. V was cut by 3 bases and J by 2 bases, with 11 bases left in between.

This clonotype was recorded many times. V gene TRBV7-9 combines with J gene TRBJ2-7; D is perhaps TRBD1 (6 bases). The CDR3 covers 17 residues. The V gene lost 1 base and the J gene lost 0 bases, with 16 bases spanning the gap. Germline CDR1 reads SEHNR; CDR2 reads FQNEAQ (reference sequence). This CDR3 reads CASSLGQSGHNSYEQYV. CDR3 bases: TGTGCCAGCAGCTTAGGTCAGTCGGGACACAACTCCTACGAGCAGTACGTC.

This sequence joins TRBV7-2 and TRBJ2-3, with D tentatively TRBD1 or TRBD2 (5 bases each). V was trimmed by 7 bases and J by 2 bases, leaving 19 bases between them. CDR1 is SGHTA, CDR2 FQGNSA, per germline. The length of the CDR3 is 16 residues. CDR3 DNA: TGTGCCAGCATCCCCGCACGGGGCTTACTCACAGATACGCAGTATTTT. It specifies CASIPARGLLTDTQYF.

In its sample, this clonotype was seen a few times. In DNA form, the CDR3 reads TGTGCCATCAGTGAACAGGGTCCCAACGAGCAGTACTTC. Protein sequence: CAISEQGPNEQYF. This sequence joins TRBV10-3 and TRBJ2-7, with D perhaps matching TRBD1 (6 bases). CDR3 length equals 13 residues. Germline V gene lookup returns CDR1 ENHRY and CDR2 SYGVKD. V was trimmed by 3 bases and J by 5 bases, leaving 11 bases between them.

This clonotype was seen ten or more times. The chain carries TRBV29-1 and TRBJ2-3; 9 positions agree with TRBD2. The CDR3 is made up of 12 amino acids. Per germline, CDR1 SQVTM and CDR2 ANQGSEA. The CDR3 nucleotides are TGCAGTTTAGCGGGGGGCACAGATACGCAGTATTTT. Translation gives CSLAGGTDTQYF.

The CDR3 region has the DNA TGTGCCAGCAGTCAACAGGGGCCCTATAATTCACCCCTCCACTTT. The encoded protein is CASSQQGPYNSPLHF. The chain recombines TRBV6-1 with TRBJ1-6; 7 nucleotides line up with TRBD1. V gave up 5 bases and J gave up 2 bases; unmatched junction bases: 3. The CDR3 extends over 15 amino acids. Per germline, CDR1 MNHNS and CDR2 SASEGT.

The table lists this clonotype with many counts. This sequence joins TRBV29-1 and TRBJ1-2; tentatively, D is TRBD1 (6 bases). CDR3 length: 17 amino acids. The V end lost 4 bases, the J end lost 8 bases, and 29 bases lay between the germline ends. The V gene's germline CDR1 is SQVTM and CDR2 ANQGSEA. The CDR3 sequence is CSVGGQDGTGFNLGYTF. The CDR3 DNA sequence: TGCAGCGTTGGGGGACAAGATGGAACAGGGTTTAACTTGGGCTACACCTTC.

The chain uses TRBV12-3 or TRBV12-4 and TRBJ1-1, with TRBD1 matching 7 bases. This CDR3 spans 13 amino acids. Unmatched junction bases numbered 11, after V lost 10 bases and J lost 6 bases. The CDR3 here is CATNRDSHPEAFF. The CDR3 DNA reads TGTGCCACCAACCGGGACAGCCATCCTGAAGCTTTCTTT.

DNA for the CDR3: TGCAGTGCTCTAGCGGGGCGATACGAGCAGTACTTC. It translates to CSALAGRYEQYF. The chain carries TRBV20-1 and TRBJ2-7, with TRBD2 identical over 9 bases. The CDR3 length is 12 residues. The germline CDR1 and CDR2 sequences are DFQATT and SNEGSKA (reference sequence). Trimming took 5 bases from V and 4 from J; bases not matched to a gene: 3.

There are a few counts of this clonotype. The V gene is TRBV5-1, the J gene TRBJ2-3; possibly TRBD2 for D (5 bases). V lost 1 base to trimming and J lost 0 bases, with 15 bases between them. CDR3 length: 17 amino acids. CDR1 and CDR2 (germline): SGHRS, YFSETQ. In DNA, the CDR3 is TGCGCCAGCAGCTTGTTGGGATCTGCGGGTAGCACAGATACGCAGTATTTT. This sequence encodes CASSLLGSAGSTDTQYF. The entire variable domain, with the rest obtained from reference TRBV5-1 and TRBJ2-3, is as follows: KAGVTQTPRYLIKTRGQQVTLSCSPISGHRSVSWYQQTPGQGLQFLFEYFSETQRNKGNFPGRFSGRQFSNSRSEMNVSTLELGDSALYLCASSLLGSAGSTDTQYFGPGTRLTVL.

The chain links TRBV20-1 to TRBJ2-1; TRBD1 or TRBD2 may be the D gene (5 bases each). The CDR3 runs 15 residues. V was pared by 6 bases and J by 1 base, with 16 bases between. Germline loops: CDR1 DFQATT, CDR2 SNEGSKA (reference sequence). Here the CDR3 DNA reads TGCAGTGCAGGGGACGTCCGGAGGTCCTACAATGAGCAGTTCTTC. This codes for CSAGDVRRSYNEQFF.

The CDR3 loop is CASSKGGWGQEAFF. DNA of the CDR3: TGTGCCAGCAGCAAAGGAGGCTGGGGACAAGAAGCTTTCTTT. This rearrangement joins TRBV21-1 to TRBJ1-1; the D call TRBD1 from the table was never checked on the DNA. TRBV21-1 constitutes a pseudogene. The CDR3 has 14 amino acids.

The chain couples TRBV28 to TRBJ2-5, with D hard to call. Per the germline V gene, CDR1 is MDHEN and CDR2 is SYDVKM. The CDR3 has 14 residues. V was pared by 3 bases and J by 5 bases, with 13 bases between. For the CDR3, the DNA is TGTGCCAGCAGTTTTTCGATAGGGTCGGAGACCCAGTACTTC. As protein: CASSFSIGSETQYF.

This clonotype was picked up many times. This chain links TRBV29-1 with TRBJ2-1, with D tentatively TRBD2 (6 bases). The V end was cut by 6 bases, the J end by 8 bases, with 17 bases between. Germline loops: CDR1 SQVTM, CDR2 ANQGSEA. The CDR3 is 13 amino acids. This CDR3 reads CSVRRGMSDEQFF. Written as DNA, the CDR3 is TGCAGCGTCAGGCGGGGTATGTCGGATGAGCAGTTCTTC.

The V gene is TRBV3-1, the J gene TRBJ1-5; 8 nucleotides agree with TRBD1. Per germline, CDR1 LGHDT and CDR2 YNNKEL (reference sequence). V dropped 4 bases and J dropped 5; count of bases not matched to a gene: 4. The CDR3 sequence is 14 residues long. As DNA, the CDR3 is TGTGCCAGCAGCCGCGACAGGGGCCATCAGCCCCAGCATTTT. Translated, it gives CASSRDRGHQPQHF.

This clonotype came up many times. V gene TRBV20-1 combines with J gene TRBJ2-2; D gene ambiguous. With 3 bases removed from V and 6 bases from J, the gap between germline ends came to 17 bases. This CDR3 is 15 amino acids long. Looked up from germline, CDR1 is DFQATT and CDR2 is SNEGSKA (reference sequence). This CDR3 is CSASRVGIAAGELFF. CDR3 DNA sequence: TGCAGTGCTAGTCGAGTGGGGATCGCGGCCGGGGAGCTGTTTTTT.